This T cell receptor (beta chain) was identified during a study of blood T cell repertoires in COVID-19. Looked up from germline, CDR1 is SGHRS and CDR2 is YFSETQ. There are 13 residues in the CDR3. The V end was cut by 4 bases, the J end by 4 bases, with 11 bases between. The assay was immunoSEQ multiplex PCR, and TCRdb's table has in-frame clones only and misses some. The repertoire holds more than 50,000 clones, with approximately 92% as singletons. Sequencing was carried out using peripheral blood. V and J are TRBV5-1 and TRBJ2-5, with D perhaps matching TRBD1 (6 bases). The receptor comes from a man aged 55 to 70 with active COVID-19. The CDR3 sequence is CASSVQGLETQYF. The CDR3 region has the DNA TGCGCCAGCAGCGTACAGGGCTTAGAGACCCAGTACTTC.